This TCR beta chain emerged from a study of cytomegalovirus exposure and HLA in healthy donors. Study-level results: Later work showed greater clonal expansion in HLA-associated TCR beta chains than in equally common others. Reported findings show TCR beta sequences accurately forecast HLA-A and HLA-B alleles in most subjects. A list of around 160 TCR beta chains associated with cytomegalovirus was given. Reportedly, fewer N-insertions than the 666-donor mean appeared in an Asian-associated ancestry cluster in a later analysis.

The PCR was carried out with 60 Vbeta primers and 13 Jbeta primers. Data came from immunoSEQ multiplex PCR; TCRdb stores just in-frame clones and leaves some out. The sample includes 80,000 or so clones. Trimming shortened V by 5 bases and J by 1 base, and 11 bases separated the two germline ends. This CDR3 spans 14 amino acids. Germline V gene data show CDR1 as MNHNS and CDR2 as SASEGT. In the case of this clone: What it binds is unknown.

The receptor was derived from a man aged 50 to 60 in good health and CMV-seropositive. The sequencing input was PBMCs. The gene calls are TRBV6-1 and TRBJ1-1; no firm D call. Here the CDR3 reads CASSPSLWNTEAFF. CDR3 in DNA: TGTGCCAGCAGTCCTTCCCTATGGAACACTGAAGCTTTCTTT.